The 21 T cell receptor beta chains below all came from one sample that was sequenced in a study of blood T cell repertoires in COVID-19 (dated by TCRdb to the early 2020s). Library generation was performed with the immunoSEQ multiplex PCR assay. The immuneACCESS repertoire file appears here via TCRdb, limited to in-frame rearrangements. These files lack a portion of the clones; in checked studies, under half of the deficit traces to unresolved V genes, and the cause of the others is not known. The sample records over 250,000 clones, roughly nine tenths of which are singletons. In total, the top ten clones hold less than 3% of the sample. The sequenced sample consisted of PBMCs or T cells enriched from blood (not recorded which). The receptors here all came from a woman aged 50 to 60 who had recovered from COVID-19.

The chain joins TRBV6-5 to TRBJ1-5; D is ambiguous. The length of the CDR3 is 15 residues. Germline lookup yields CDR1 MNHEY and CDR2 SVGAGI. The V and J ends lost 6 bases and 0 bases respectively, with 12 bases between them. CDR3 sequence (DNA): TGTGCCAGCAGGAGGGATGTATATAGCAATCAGCCCCAGCATTTT. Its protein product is CASRRDVYSNQPQHF.

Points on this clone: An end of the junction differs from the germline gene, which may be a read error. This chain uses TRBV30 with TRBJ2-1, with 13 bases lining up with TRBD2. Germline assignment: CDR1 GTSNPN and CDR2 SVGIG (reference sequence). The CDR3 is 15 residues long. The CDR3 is CAWSVGTSGMREPFF. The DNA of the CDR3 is TGTGCCTGGAGTGTGGGGACTAGCGGGATGAGGGAGCCGTTCTTC.

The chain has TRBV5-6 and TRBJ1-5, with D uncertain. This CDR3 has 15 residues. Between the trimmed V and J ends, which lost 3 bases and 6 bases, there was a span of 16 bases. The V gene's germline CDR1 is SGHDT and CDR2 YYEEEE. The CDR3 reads CASSSVREAGQPQHF. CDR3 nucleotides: TGTGCCAGCAGCTCCGTCCGCGAGGCGGGTCAGCCCCAGCATTTT.

CDR3 sequence (DNA): TGTGCCAGCAGTTTATCATTCCAGATGCCCCAGCATTTT. Amino acids: CASSLSFQMPQHF. V and J are TRBV27 and TRBJ1-5, with D uncertain. The length of the CDR3 is 13 residues. V lost 0 bases to trimming and J lost 9 bases, with 9 bases between them. CDR1 is MNHEY, CDR2 SMNVEV, per germline (reference sequence).

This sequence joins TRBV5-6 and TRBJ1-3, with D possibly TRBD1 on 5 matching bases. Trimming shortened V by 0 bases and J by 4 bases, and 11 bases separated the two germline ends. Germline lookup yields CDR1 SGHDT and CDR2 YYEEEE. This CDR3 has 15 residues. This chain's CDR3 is CASSLGPGSGNTIYF. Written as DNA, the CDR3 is TGTGCCAGCAGCTTGGGTCCAGGGTCAGGAAACACCATATATTTT.

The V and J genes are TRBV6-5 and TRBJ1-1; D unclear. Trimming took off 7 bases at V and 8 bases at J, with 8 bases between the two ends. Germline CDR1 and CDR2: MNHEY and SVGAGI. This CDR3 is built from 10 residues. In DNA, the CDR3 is TGTGCCAGCACTATTACCGAAGCTTTCTTT. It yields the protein CASTITEAFF.

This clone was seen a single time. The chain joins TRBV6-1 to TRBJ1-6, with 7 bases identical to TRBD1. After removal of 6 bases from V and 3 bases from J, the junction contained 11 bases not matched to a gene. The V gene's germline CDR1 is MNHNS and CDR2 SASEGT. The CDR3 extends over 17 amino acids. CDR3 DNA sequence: TGTGCCAGCAGGGAACCGGGACAGCTCCGCTATAATTCACCCCTCCACTTT. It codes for CASREPGQLRYNSPLHF.

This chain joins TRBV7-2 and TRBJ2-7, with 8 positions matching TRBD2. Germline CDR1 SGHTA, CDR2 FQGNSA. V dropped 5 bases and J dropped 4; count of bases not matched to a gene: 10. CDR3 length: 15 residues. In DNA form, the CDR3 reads TGTGCCAGCAGCCCCGCTGCTCGCGGGAGGTACGAGCAGTACTTC. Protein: CASSPAARGRYEQYF.

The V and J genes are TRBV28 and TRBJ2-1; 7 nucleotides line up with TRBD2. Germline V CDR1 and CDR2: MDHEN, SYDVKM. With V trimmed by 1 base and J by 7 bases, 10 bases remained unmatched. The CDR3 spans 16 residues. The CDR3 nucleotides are TGTGCCAGCAGTTTATCGGGAGGTTTGCGATTGAATGAGCAGTTCTTC. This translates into CASSLSGGLRLNEQFF. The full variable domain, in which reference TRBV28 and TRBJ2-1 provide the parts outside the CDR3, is DVKVTQSSRYLVKRTGEKVFLECVQDMDHENMFWYRQDPGLGLRLIYFSYDVKMKEKGDIPEGYSVSREKKERFSLILESASTNQTSMYLCASSLSGGLRLNEQFFGPGTRLTVL.

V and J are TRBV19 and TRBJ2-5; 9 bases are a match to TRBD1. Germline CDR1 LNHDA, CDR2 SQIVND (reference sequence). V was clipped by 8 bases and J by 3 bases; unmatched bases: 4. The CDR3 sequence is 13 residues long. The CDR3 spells CASGTGTEETQYF. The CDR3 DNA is TGTGCCAGTGGGACAGGGACCGAAGAGACCCAGTACTTC. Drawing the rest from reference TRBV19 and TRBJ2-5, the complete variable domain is DGGITQSPKYLFRKEGQNVTLSCEQNLNHDAMYWYRQDPGQGLRLIYYSQIVNDFQKGDIAEGYSVSREKKESFPLTVTSAQKNPTAFYLCASGTGTEETQYFGPGTRLLVL.

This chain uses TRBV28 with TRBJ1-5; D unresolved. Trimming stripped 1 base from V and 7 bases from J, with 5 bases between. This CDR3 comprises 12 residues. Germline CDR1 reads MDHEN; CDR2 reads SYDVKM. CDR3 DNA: TGTGCCAGCAGTTTATTGGGCCAGCCCCAGCATTTT. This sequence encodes CASSLLGQPQHF. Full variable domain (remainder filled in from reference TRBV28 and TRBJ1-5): DVKVTQSSRYLVKRTGEKVFLECVQDMDHENMFWYRQDPGLGLRLIYFSYDVKMKEKGDIPEGYSVSREKKERFSLILESASTNQTSMYLCASSLLGQPQHFGDGTRLSIL.

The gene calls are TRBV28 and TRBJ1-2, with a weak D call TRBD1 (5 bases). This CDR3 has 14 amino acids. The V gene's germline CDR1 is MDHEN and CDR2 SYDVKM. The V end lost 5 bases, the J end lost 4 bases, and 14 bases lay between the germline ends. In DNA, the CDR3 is TGTGCCAGCAGTCAGGGCGCTGGGCTCTATGGCTACACCTTC. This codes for CASSQGAGLYGYTF.

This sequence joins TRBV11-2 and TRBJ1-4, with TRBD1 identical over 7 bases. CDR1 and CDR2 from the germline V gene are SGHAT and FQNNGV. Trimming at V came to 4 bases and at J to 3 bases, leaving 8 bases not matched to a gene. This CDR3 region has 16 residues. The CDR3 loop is CASSSLNRGPNEKLFF. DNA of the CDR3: TGTGCCAGCAGCTCTTTAAACAGGGGACCTAATGAAAAACTGTTTTTT.

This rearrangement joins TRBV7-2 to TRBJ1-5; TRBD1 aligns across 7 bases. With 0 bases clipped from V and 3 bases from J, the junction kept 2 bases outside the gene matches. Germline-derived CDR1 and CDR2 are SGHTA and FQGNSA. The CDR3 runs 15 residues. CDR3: CASSLAGGNNQPQHF. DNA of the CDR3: TGTGCCAGCAGCTTAGCAGGGGGCAACAATCAGCCCCAGCATTTT.

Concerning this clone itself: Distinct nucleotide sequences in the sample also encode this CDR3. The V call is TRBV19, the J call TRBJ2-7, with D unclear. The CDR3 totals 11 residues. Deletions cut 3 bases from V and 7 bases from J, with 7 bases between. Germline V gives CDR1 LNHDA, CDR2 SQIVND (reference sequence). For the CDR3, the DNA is TGTGCCAGTAGTATCCGCGGAGAGCAGTACTTC. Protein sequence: CASSIRGEQYF.

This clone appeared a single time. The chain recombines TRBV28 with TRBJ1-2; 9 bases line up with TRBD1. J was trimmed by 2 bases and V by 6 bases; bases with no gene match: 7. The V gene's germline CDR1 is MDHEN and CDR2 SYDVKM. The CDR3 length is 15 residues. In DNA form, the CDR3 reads TGTGCCAGCAGCGCAACCGGGACAGGGAACTATGGCTACACCTTC. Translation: CASSATGTGNYGYTF.

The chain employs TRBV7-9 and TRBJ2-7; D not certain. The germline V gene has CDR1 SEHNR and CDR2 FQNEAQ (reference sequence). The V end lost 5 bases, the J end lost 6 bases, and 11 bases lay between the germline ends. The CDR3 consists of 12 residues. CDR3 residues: CASSEMKAEQYF. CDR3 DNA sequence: TGTGCCAGCAGCGAGATGAAAGCCGAGCAGTACTTC.

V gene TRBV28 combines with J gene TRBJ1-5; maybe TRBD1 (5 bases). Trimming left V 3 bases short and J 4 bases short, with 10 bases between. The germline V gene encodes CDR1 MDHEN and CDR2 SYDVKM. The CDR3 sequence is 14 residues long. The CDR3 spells CASSFRETNQPQHF. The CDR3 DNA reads TGTGCCAGCAGTTTCAGGGAAACAAATCAGCCCCAGCATTTT.

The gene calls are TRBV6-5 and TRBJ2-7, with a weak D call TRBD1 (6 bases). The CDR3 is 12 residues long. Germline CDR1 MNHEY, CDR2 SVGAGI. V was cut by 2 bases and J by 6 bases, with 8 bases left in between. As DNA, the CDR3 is TGTGCCAGCAGTTACACCAGGGGCGAGCAGTACTTC. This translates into CASSYTRGEQYF.

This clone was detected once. CDR3: CASSTGYGYTF. The CDR3, as DNA: TGTGCCAGCAGTACAGGTTATGGCTACACCTTC. The rearrangement uses TRBV6-5 and TRBJ1-2; possible D gene TRBD1, 5 bases. Germline V lookup: CDR1 MNHEY, CDR2 SVGAGI. Trimming pared 5 bases from V and 5 bases from J, leaving 6 bases between. The CDR3 is 11 residues long.

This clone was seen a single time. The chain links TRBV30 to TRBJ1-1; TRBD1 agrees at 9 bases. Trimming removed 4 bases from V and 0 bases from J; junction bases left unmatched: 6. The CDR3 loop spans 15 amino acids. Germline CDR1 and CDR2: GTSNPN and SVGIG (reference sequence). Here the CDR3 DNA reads TGTGCCTGGATACCCGGGACAGGGATGAACACTGAAGCTTTCTTT. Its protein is CAWIPGTGMNTEAFF.